The 24 T cell receptor beta chains reported below all come from one sample, sequenced in a study of T cell repertoires in cytomegalovirus infection. MiXCR, run by TCRdb on the reads, gives a single entry per CDR3 protein. The data hold 300,000 to 400,000 distinct CDR3 sequences, with about a sixth observed a single time. The sequencing sample was made of PBMCs. The receptor source for this set is a human donor in good health (CMV status not recorded). Some clones in this sample may be carry-over from other donors' samples.

In its sample, this clonotype was seen many times. The chain recombines TRBV6-5 with TRBJ2-5; a possible D gene is TRBD1 (5 bases). V lost 2 bases to trimming and J lost 3 bases, with 7 bases between them. Germline CDR1 and CDR2: MNHEY and SVGAGI. The CDR3 is made up of 13 amino acids. The CDR3 coding sequence is TGTGCCAGCAGTTACGCAGGGAAAGAGACCCAGTACTTC. Protein: CASSYAGKETQYF.

The chain has TRBV4-3 and TRBJ1-2, with D unresolved. CDR3 size: 17 residues. Germline lookup yields CDR1 LGHNA and CDR2 YSLEER. Trimming left V 0 bases short and J 6 bases short, with 20 bases between. The CDR3, as DNA: TGCGCCAGCAGCCAAGATTTTTGGGGAAGTAAAGTGAATGGCTACACCTTC. It specifies CASSQDFWGSKVNGYTF.

This rearrangement joins TRBV2 to TRBJ1-6; D is unclear. Trimming left V 2 bases short and J 4 bases short, with 12 bases between. The CDR3 runs to 16 residues. Germline assignment: CDR1 SNHLY and CDR2 FYNNEI. The CDR3 region is CASSERQTPYNSPLHF. As DNA, the CDR3 is TGTGCCAGCAGTGAACGGCAGACCCCTTATAATTCACCCCTCCACTTT. Looking up the rest from reference TRBV2 and TRBJ1-6 gives the full variable domain: EPEVTQTPSHQVTQMGQEVILRCVPISNHLYFYWYRQILGQKVEFLVSFYNNEISEKSEIFDDQFSVERPDGSNFTLKIRSTKLEDSAMYFCASSERQTPYNSPLHFGNGTRLTVT.

This clonotype has just a few counts. The chain uses TRBV28 and TRBJ1-1, with D perhaps matching TRBD1 (6 bases). The CDR3 sequence is 16 residues long. Trimming shortened V by 6 bases and J by 5 bases, and 22 bases separated the two germline ends. The V gene's germline CDR1 is MDHEN and CDR2 SYDVKM. The DNA for the CDR3 is TGTGCCAGCAGCCCAGGCGGGGGCAGGGGCTTAACTGAAGCTTTCTTT. Its translation: CASSPGGGRGLTEAFF.

This clonotype came up many times. The rearrangement joins TRBV12-3 or TRBV12-4 to TRBJ2-7, with 10 bases that match TRBD1. This CDR3 region has 15 residues. J lost 6 bases, V lost 5 bases, and 10 bases had no gene match. The CDR3 spells CASSPWDRGFREQYF. In DNA, the CDR3 is TGTGCCAGCAGTCCATGGGACAGGGGTTTTCGCGAGCAGTACTTC.

This clonotype appeared many times. This chain uses TRBV7-9 with TRBJ2-7; D gene ambiguous. With 3 bases removed from V and 0 bases from J, the gap between germline ends came to 12 bases. The germline V gene encodes CDR1 SEHNR and CDR2 FQNEAQ (reference sequence). CDR3 size: 15 residues. This CDR3 is CASSLWRRSSYEQYV. Written as DNA, the CDR3 is TGTGCCAGCAGCTTGTGGCGTCGTTCCTCCTACGAGCAGTACGTC.

This clonotype was seen a handful of times. The J gene is TRBJ2-1, the V gene TRBV24-1; D is perhaps TRBD1 or TRBD2 (5 bases each). This CDR3 contains 14 residues. Germline-derived CDR1 and CDR2 are KGHDR and SFDVKD. V gave up 7 bases and J gave up 3 bases, with 12 bases separating them. Here the CDR3 DNA reads TGTGCCACCAGCGCCGGGGACGGCTACAATGAGCAGTTCTTC. It specifies CATSAGDGYNEQFF.

This clonotype was observed a handful of times. The J gene is TRBJ2-5, the V gene TRBV19, with D possibly called TRBD1 or TRBD2 (6 bases each). The V gene lost 1 base and the J gene lost 7 bases, with 37 bases spanning the gap. This CDR3 comprises 22 residues. Germline CDR1 is LNHDA and CDR2 is SQIVND (reference sequence). The CDR3 DNA reads TGTGCCAGTAGTATAGTCGGAATTCGGCAGGGAAACGTTAAGGGGGGTGTTGGGACCCAGTACTTC. Translated: CASSIVGIRQGNVKGGVGTQYF.

This clonotype has a handful of counts. This chain uses TRBV30 with TRBJ2-3; 8 bases agree with TRBD2. This CDR3 has 14 amino acids. In germline, CDR1 is GTSNPN, CDR2 SVGIG (reference sequence). The junction had 1 base not matched to a gene; V was cut back by 0 bases and J by 2 bases. In DNA, the CDR3 is TGTGCCTGGAGTGTACTAGCGGTCACAGATACGCAGTATTTT. Translated, it gives CAWSVLAVTDTQYF.

The CDR3 DNA sequence: TGTGCCAGCAGCCATGGACTGGGCGCTGAAGCTTTCTTT. It is translated as CASSHGLGAEAFF. This chain links TRBV7-2 with TRBJ1-1; no clear D gene. This CDR3 comprises 13 residues. V shed 5 bases and J shed 6 bases, with 13 bases lying between them. Germline V gene lookup returns CDR1 SGHTA and CDR2 FQGNSA. Looking up the rest from reference TRBV7-2 and TRBJ1-1 gives the full variable domain: GAGVSQSPSNKVTEKGKDVELRCDPISGHTALYWYRQSLGQGLEFLIYFQGNSAPDKSGLPSDRFSAERTGGSVSTLTIQRTQQEDSAVYLCASSHGLGAEAFFGQGTRLTVV.

This clonotype was counted ten times or more. The chain carries TRBV7-2 and TRBJ1-3; no definite D call. CDR3 length: 15 amino acids. CDR1 is SGHTA and CDR2 is FQGNSA in the germline V gene. Trimming shortened V by 8 bases and J by 2 bases, and 16 bases separated the two germline ends. The CDR3 region is CASEISVAAGNTIYF. Written as DNA, the CDR3 is TGTGCCAGCGAGATCTCCGTGGCAGCTGGAAACACCATATATTTT.

In its sample, this clonotype was seen a few times. The CDR3 coding sequence is TGTGCCAGCAGTGCGTATAGCGGGAGAAGCTACAATGAGCAGTTCTTC. It codes for CASSAYSGRSYNEQFF. The chain has TRBV6-2 or TRBV6-3 and TRBJ2-1; 9 positions match TRBD2. This CDR3 is 16 amino acids long. Germline V gene data show CDR1 as MNHEY and CDR2 as SVGEGT. Trimming at V came to 5 bases and at J to 3 bases, leaving 8 bases not matched to a gene.

The rearrangement joins TRBV10-3 to TRBJ2-7; D remains unclear. Germline lookup yields CDR1 ENHRY and CDR2 SYGVKD. V gave up 0 bases and J gave up 4 bases, with 7 bases separating them. This CDR3 has 13 amino acids. The CDR3 protein is CAISESGPYEQYF. The CDR3 DNA sequence: TGTGCCATCAGTGAGTCAGGACCGTACGAGCAGTACTTC.

This clonotype has at least ten counts. J is TRBJ1-5 and V is TRBV6-1; TRBD1 is a possible D gene (6 bases). This CDR3 is built from 14 residues. V lost 5 bases and J 4 bases, leaving 12 bases between the germline ends. Looked up from germline, CDR1 is MNHNS and CDR2 is SASEGT. The CDR3 nucleotides are TGTGCCAGCAGTCAGGGGTCGAGAAATCAGCCCCAGCATTTT. Translation: CASSQGSRNQPQHF.

This clonotype was seen more than once but under ten times. DNA of the CDR3: TGTGCCAGCGCGGGTCAGGGACACACCGGGGAGCTGTTTTTT. Encoded protein: CASAGQGHTGELFF. The chain employs TRBV7-2 and TRBJ2-2; D is tentatively TRBD1 or TRBD2 (5 bases each). In germline, CDR1 is SGHTA, CDR2 FQGNSA. The length of the CDR3 is 14 residues. Trimming stripped 8 bases from V and 3 bases from J, with 13 bases between.

This clonotype was seen only a few times. This chain joins TRBV12-3 or TRBV12-4 and TRBJ2-2; 10 bases are shared with TRBD1. After removal of 6 bases from V and 3 bases from J, the junction contained 13 bases not matched to a gene. This CDR3 contains 18 residues. CDR3: CASSSLPRTGGDTGELFF. The CDR3 DNA reads TGTGCCAGCAGCTCGCTGCCCCGGACAGGGGGAGACACCGGGGAGCTGTTTTTT.

This clonotype was picked up many times. The rearrangement uses TRBV7-8 and TRBJ2-3; D unresolved. Germline loops: CDR1 SGHVS, CDR2 FQNEAQ. Trimming took off 4 bases at V and 2 bases at J, with 4 bases between the two ends. CDR3 length: 12 amino acids. The CDR3 coding sequence is TGTGCCAGCAGCTCCCCCACAGATACGCAGTATTTT. This encodes CASSSPTDTQYF.

This clonotype was seen at least ten times. This sequence joins TRBV19 and TRBJ2-1; no reliable D call. CDR3 size: 11 residues. Germline CDR1 is LNHDA and CDR2 is SQIVND (reference sequence). V lost 4 bases to trimming and J lost 6 bases, with 4 bases between them. DNA for the CDR3: TGTGCCAGTAGTACTACCAATGAGCAGTTCTTC. It is translated as CASSTTNEQFF. Full variable domain (outside the CDR3, taken from reference TRBV19 and TRBJ2-1): DGGITQSPKYLFRKEGQNVTLSCEQNLNHDAMYWYRQDPGQGLRLIYYSQIVNDFQKGDIAEGYSVSREKKESFPLTVTSAQKNPTAFYLCASSTTNEQFFGPGTRLTVL.

This clonotype was seen a handful of times. The chain carries TRBV20-1 and TRBJ2-5; no clear D. The V and J ends lost 2 bases and 4 bases respectively, with 17 bases between them. CDR3 size: 15 residues. CDR1 is DFQATT and CDR2 is SNEGSKA in the germline V gene (reference sequence). In DNA, the CDR3 is TGCAGTGCTAGATCCCCCCGGGCTAGTGGAGAGACCCAGTACTTC. It yields the protein CSARSPRASGETQYF.

V usage is TRBV28 and J usage is TRBJ1-2; D might be TRBD1 (5 bases). This CDR3 comprises 16 residues. Looked up from germline, CDR1 is MDHEN and CDR2 is SYDVKM. Trimming took 4 bases from V and 8 from J, leaving 23 bases between them. The CDR3 nucleotides read TGTGCCAGCAGTTCCTCTATTCAGGGTTCCTCTAGCGGCTACACCTTC. Its protein is CASSSSIQGSSSGYTF.

This clonotype was recorded a few times. The J gene is TRBJ1-5, the V gene TRBV2; a weak D match, TRBD1 (5 bases). V lost 4 bases and J lost 2, with 9 bases in between. Looked up from germline, CDR1 is SNHLY and CDR2 is FYNNEI. The CDR3 has 14 residues. The CDR3: CASSVQGRNQPQHF. The CDR3 DNA is TGTGCCAGCAGTGTTCAGGGTCGCAATCAGCCCCAGCATTTT.

This clonotype was found many times. This sequence joins TRBV7-2 and TRBJ1-2; TRBD1 matches 9 bases. CDR1 SGHTA and CDR2 FQGNSA come from the germline V gene. The length of the CDR3 is 14 residues. The ends lost 5 bases at V and 7 bases at J; junction bases unmatched: 8. DNA of the CDR3: TGTGCCAGCAGCCCCAGGACAGGGGTTGGTGGCTACACCTTC. It yields the protein CASSPRTGVGGYTF.

The chain uses TRBV2 and TRBJ2-7, with D possibly matching TRBD1 (6 bases). The germline V gene has CDR1 SNHLY and CDR2 FYNNEI. The CDR3 is 15 residues long. Trimming took off 10 bases at V and 2 bases at J, with 21 bases between the two ends. CDR3 coding DNA: TGTGCCATCCTCCACGGCCAGGGGATGGCCTACGAGCAGTACTTC. It encodes CAILHGQGMAYEQYF.

This clonotype occurred a few times. The rearrangement joins TRBV5-1 to TRBJ1-5, with D tentatively TRBD1 (6 bases). This CDR3 is 15 amino acids long. CDR1 and CDR2 (germline): SGHRS, YFSETQ. The V end was cut by 0 bases, the J end by 5 bases, with 12 bases between. CDR3 sequence (DNA): TGCGCCAGCAGCTTGGGCACAGGGCTCTATCAGCCCCAGCATTTT. This encodes CASSLGTGLYQPQHF.